Listed below are T cell receptor beta chains from one sample, sequenced in a study of T cell repertoires in cytomegalovirus infection. TCRdb independently ran MiXCR on the reads; one entry per CDR3 protein. This table has roughly 340,000 distinct CDR3 sequences, 29% appearing once. Their target antigens are unknown. The source material was cultured PBMCs, sampled from culture after CMV antigen stimulation. These receptor sequences come from a human donor in good health (CMV status not recorded). Some clones in this sample may be carry-over from other donors' samples. The CDR3 runs from the conserved cysteine through the conserved F or W. The D gene is left open where the match is weak. The listing skips clone size in some rows; elsewhere it reads once, few, many or a size class.

clone size	CDR3 length	V gene	D gene	J gene	CDR3 protein	CDR3 DNA
NA	16	TRBV4-1	NA	TRBJ1-3	CASSRLQGDSGNTIYF	TGCGCCAGCAGCCGATTACAGGGAGACTCTGGAAACACCATATATTTT
NA	15	TRBV6-1	NA	TRBJ1-2	CASSEVGEANYGYTF	TGTGCCAGCAGTGAAGTTGGAGAAGCTAACTATGGCTACACCTTC
NA	17	TRBV5-1	TRBD1	TRBJ1-5	CASSLEPGQGAGQPQHF	TGCGCCAGCAGCTTGGAGCCGGGACAGGGGGCCGGTCAGCCCCAGCATTTT
NA	15	TRBV28	NA	TRBJ2-5	CASRAPSSGGGTQYF	TGTGCCAGCCGAGCACCTTCTTCAGGGGGGGGGACCCAGTACTTC
few	17	TRBV30	TRBD1	TRBJ2-2	CAWSVPRTGANTGELFF	TGTGCCTGGAGTGTACCTCGGACAGGGGCGAACACCGGGGAGCTGTTTTTT
NA	17	TRBV7-6	TRBD1	TRBJ2-7	CASSAIQGDSRFYEQYF	TGTGCCAGCAGCGCGATTCAGGGGGACAGTCGGTTCTACGAGCAGTACTTC
few	14	TRBV10-3	NA	TRBJ2-5	CAISVGGTKETQYF	TGTGCCATCTCCGTAGGCGGAACCAAAGAGACCCAGTACTTC
NA	16	TRBV19	NA	TRBJ2-2	CASTPDRLANTGELFF	TGTGCCAGTACCCCGGACCGCCTTGCGAACACCGGGGAGCTGTTTTTT
few	13	TRBV20-1	NA	TRBJ2-5	CSATPTSEETQYF	TGCAGTGCTACCCCGACTAGTGAAGAGACCCAGTACTTC
NA	17	TRBV20-1	NA	TRBJ2-7	CSARDEAGGGLPYEQYF	TGCAGTGCTAGAGACGAGGCAGGGGGAGGGCTCCCTTACGAGCAGTACTTC
few	15	TRBV7-8	TRBD2	TRBJ2-5	CASSFREGRAETQYF	TGTGCCAGCAGCTTCCGGGAGGGCCGGGCAGAGACCCAGTACTTC
NA	15	TRBV9	NA	TRBJ2-7	CPSSVLPTSSYEQYF	TGTCCCAGCAGCGTCCTCCCCACTAGCTCCTACGAGCAGTACTTC
many	12	TRBV6-1	NA	TRBJ1-2	CASTSGVYGYTF	TGTGCCAGCACCTCAGGAGTTTATGGCTACACCTTC
few	13	TRBV19	NA	TRBJ2-7	CASSIDSSYEQYF	TGTGCCAGTAGTATTGACAGTTCCTACGAGCAGTACTTC
NA	14	TRBV20-1	TRBD1	TRBJ2-7	CSASRQGTAYEQYF	TGCAGTGCTAGCCGACAGGGGACGGCTTACGAGCAGTACTTC
few	15	TRBV27	NA	TRBJ2-7	CASSLNPTVVYEQYF	TGTGCCAGCAGTTTGAACCCGACTGTCGTGTACGAGCAGTACTTC
few	14	TRBV6-1	NA	TRBJ1-2	CASRITDRDYGYTF	TGTGCCAGCAGGATTACGGACAGAGACTATGGCTACACCTTC
few	16	TRBV7-9	NA	TRBJ1-1	CASSLGPKGKNTEAFF	TGTGCCAGCAGCTTAGGGCCGAAGGGAAAGAACACTGAAGCTTTCTTT
NA	15	TRBV19	NA	TRBJ1-1	CASSIGGRAVTEAFF	TGTGCCAGTAGTATAGGAGGCAGGGCGGTTACTGAAGCTTTCTTT
NA	13	TRBV29-1	NA	TRBJ1-4	CSVGETANEKLFF	TGCAGCGTTGGGGAGACCGCTAATGAAAAACTGTTTTTT
few	16	TRBV24-1	TRBD2	TRBJ2-3	CATSDSSGRATDTQYF	TGTGCCACCAGTGACTCAAGCGGGAGAGCCACAGATACGCAGTATTTT
NA	14	TRBV5-4	NA	TRBJ1-4	CASSPSGGREKLFF	TGTGCCAGCAGCCCCTCAGGCGGGCGGGAAAAACTGTTTTTT
NA	14	TRBV6-8	TRBD1	TRBJ2-5	CASSSTGGRETQYF	TGTGCCAGCAGTTCGACAGGGGGGCGAGAGACCCAGTACTTC
NA	15	TRBV2	NA	TRBJ2-3	CASSEIGDNTDTQYF	TGTGCCAGCAGTGAAATCGGGGATAACACAGATACGCAGTATTTT
NA	15	TRBV3-1	NA	TRBJ2-3	CASSPGTGITDTQYF	TGTGCCAGCAGCCCCGGGACTGGGATCACAGATACGCAGTATTTT
NA	15	TRBV19	TRBD1	TRBJ2-6	CASSADREGANVLTF	TGTGCCAGTAGTGCTGACAGGGAAGGGGCCAACGTCCTGACTTTC
many	15	TRBV7-3	TRBD2	TRBJ2-4	CASSLTLPGGNIQYF	TGTGCCAGCAGCCTGACCCTTCCGGGAGGAAACATTCAGTACTTC
few	17	TRBV3-1	NA	TRBJ1-5	CASSQGTTHYSNQPQHF	TGTGCCAGCAGCCAAGGTACGACGCACTATAGCAATCAGCCCCAGCATTTT
NA	15	TRBV5-1	NA	TRBJ1-1	CASSPGGRLNTEAFF	TGCGCCAGCAGCCCTGGTGGCAGGCTGAACACTGAAGCTTTCTTT
NA	17	TRBV19	NA	TRBJ1-1	CASSIYGRDSVNTEAFF	TGTGCCAGTAGTATATATGGGCGCGACAGCGTGAACACTGAAGCTTTCTTT
NA	15	TRBV5-4	NA	TRBJ1-5	CASSLGGEINQPQHF	TGTGCCAGCAGCTTGGGTGGGGAGATCAATCAGCCCCAGCATTTT
few	16	TRBV6-6	TRBD1	TRBJ2-7	CASSGTGGRQNYEQYF	TGTGCCAGCAGCGGGACAGGGGGCCGACAGAACTACGAGCAGTACTTC
NA	14	TRBV27	TRBD1	TRBJ2-7	CASSFGPGQDEQYF	TGTGCCAGCAGTTTTGGTCCCGGACAGGACGAGCAGTACTTC
many	14	TRBV7-8	NA	TRBJ2-7	CASSSQGPTGEQYF	TGTGCCAGCAGCTCCCAGGGCCCTACGGGGGAGCAGTACTTC
few	14	TRBV19	NA	TRBJ1-5	CATGRTEYNQPQHF	TGTGCCACCGGTAGGACAGAGTACAATCAGCCCCAGCATTTT
NA	14	TRBV19	NA	TRBJ2-5	CASRLQGSQETQYF	TGTGCCAGTAGGCTACAGGGTAGCCAAGAGACCCAGTACTTC
NA	15	TRBV19	TRBD1	TRBJ2-2	CASRTQGTNTGELFF	TGTGCCAGTAGGACACAGGGGACGAACACCGGGGAGCTGTTTTTT
few	12	TRBV7-9	NA	TRBJ1-1	CASSFLDTEAFF	TGTGCCAGCAGCTTTCTTGACACTGAAGCTTTCTTT
once	14	TRBV12-3/TRBV12-4	NA	TRBJ1-1	CASSSYGGNTEAFF	TGTGCCAGCAGTTCATACGGTGGGAACACTGAAGCTTTCTTT
few	14	TRBV11-2	TRBD1	TRBJ2-1	CASKTGAIYNEQFF	TGTGCCAGCAAGACAGGGGCCATATACAATGAGCAGTTCTTC
many	16	TRBV4-1	NA	TRBJ2-6	CASSQVGSRGANVLTF	TGCGCCAGCAGCCAAGTGGGTAGTAGGGGGGCCAACGTCCTGACTTTC
many	16	TRBV7-8	NA	TRBJ1-3	CASSLWTSLAGNTIYF	TGTGCCAGCAGCTTGTGGACTTCACTCGCCGGAAACACCATATATTTT
few	14	TRBV28	NA	TRBJ1-3	CASSLAGNGNTIYF	TGTGCCAGCAGTTTAGCAGGGAATGGAAACACCATATATTTT
NA	15	TRBV7-3	NA	TRBJ2-2	CASSRTGSGTGELFF	TGTGCCAGCAGCCGCACAGGGTCGGGCACCGGGGAGCTGTTTTTT
NA	15	TRBV2	NA	TRBJ2-5	CASSEQGLDQETQYF	TGTGCCAGCAGTGAACAGGGGCTGGACCAAGAGACCCAGTACTTC
few	15	TRBV27	NA	TRBJ2-2	CASSLDSSYTGELFF	TGTGCCAGCAGTTTGGACAGCAGTTACACCGGGGAGCTGTTTTTT
NA	18	TRBV5-1	TRBD2	TRBJ2-7	CASSLDEYRTSIPYEQYF	TGCGCCAGCAGCTTGGATGAGTACCGGACTAGCATACCGTACGAGCAGTACTTC
NA	15	TRBV4-1	TRBD1	TRBJ1-1	CASSLKTGGFTEAFF	TGCGCCAGCAGCCTCAAGACAGGGGGCTTCACTGAAGCTTTCTTT
many	20	TRBV11-2	TRBD2	TRBJ2-1	CASSPRLAGALRSSYNEQFF	TGTGCCAGCAGCCCTAGACTAGCGGGGGCCCTCCGGAGCTCCTACAATGAGCAGTTCTTC
NA	17	TRBV6-2/TRBV6-3	TRBD1	TRBJ1-1	CASSYQPTGGWNTEAFF	TGTGCCAGCAGTTACCAGCCTACAGGGGGTTGGAACACTGAAGCTTTCTTT
many	16	TRBV7-8	NA	TRBJ2-5	CASSLALGSGQETQYF	TGTGCCAGCAGCTTAGCCCTCGGCAGCGGCCAAGAGACCCAGTACTTC
NA	13	TRBV27	NA	TRBJ1-6	CASSVLGKAPLHF	TGTGCCAGCAGTGTATTGGGGAAGGCACCCCTCCACTTT
NA	15	TRBV7-8	NA	TRBJ2-1	CASSRSATSYNEQFF	TGTGCCAGCAGCCGAAGCGCGACCTCCTACAATGAGCAGTTCTTC
NA	19	TRBV7-2	TRBD1	TRBJ1-1	CASSPSSWTGGARRTEAFF	TGTGCCAGCAGCCCTAGTAGCTGGACAGGGGGCGCGAGGAGGACTGAAGCTTTCTTT
NA	12	TRBV20-1	TRBD1	TRBJ1-2	CSAHEGQEGYTF	TGCAGTGCTCACGAAGGACAGGAAGGCTACACCTTC
NA	15	TRBV7-9	NA	TRBJ2-7	CASSLASGKSGEQYF	TGTGCCAGCAGCTTAGCCTCAGGCAAATCGGGAGAGCAGTACTTC
NA	15	TRBV12-3/TRBV12-4	NA	TRBJ2-1	CASSSTGTVNNEQFF	TGTGCCAGCAGTTCCACCGGGACCGTAAACAATGAGCAGTTCTTC